This TCR beta chain is drawn from a study of Epstein–Barr virus B cells in breast cancer (dated by TCRdb to about 2021). About the full investigation: Control T cells were expanded by a rapid expansion method using irradiated PBMC feeders, soluble OKT3 and IL-2 at 200 U/ml, and were collected roughly 9-12 days after stimulation. The study was a single-patient case report on whether tumor-infiltrating EBV+ B cells shape the T-cell receptor repertoire in triple-negative breast cancer.

Overall study results and their limits: Since all data came from a single patient, described as a first proof of concept, generalization is limited.

Libraries were constructed by 5' RACE. The SMARTer Human TCR a/b Profiling Kit was used to construct TCR libraries from RNA, capturing the full V(D)J regions of both the alpha and beta chains. After amplification, the libraries were purified with AMPure XP beads and validated using the DNA 1000 Kit on an Agilent 2100 Bioanalyzer. The libraries were sequenced on an Illumina MiSeq using the 600-cycle v3 reagent kit, which produced 2 x 300 bp paired-end reads. For the original study's pipeline: MiXCR and VDJTools were used to process the reads, with non-productive clonotypes filtered out and clonotypes collapsed by CDR3 amino acid sequence prior to recalculating frequencies. CDR3 sequences were matched against the McPAS-TCR database allowing a Levenshtein distance of 1, and UpSet plots were made in R with UpSetR. The public reads were reanalyzed by TCRdb: fastp trimming at Q25, MiXCR alignment, in-frame beta chains only. Duplicate CDR3 protein sequences are folded into a single record with the most common DNA and genes. In this record, the V and J calls reflect TCRdb's handling and not the investigators' own analysis. The sample has fewer than 2,000 distinct CDR3 sequences on record, 14% to 15% of them singletons. 30% of the sample goes to the ten largest clones.

Using RNeasy Micro or Mini kits with on-column DNase digestion, RNA was isolated from around 9.6e4 to 9.9e5 cultured T cells and then assessed on an Agilent 2100 Bioanalyzer. This clonotype was detected many times. What antigen it recognizes has not been identified. Per-nucleotide qualities are absent, and no much larger clonotype sits a single base away. From the germline V gene, CDR1 is SGHRS and CDR2 is YFSETQ. Inclusive of the bounding cysteine and phenylalanine, the CDR3 is 16 residues long. CDR3 DNA is the only sequence kept; it has 48 bases, read in frame from the first base. Germline trimming amounts to 3 bases on V and 7 bases on J, with 11 as the count of junction bases outside the gene matches.

The origin of this receptor is a woman between 40 and 50 years old with triple-negative breast cancer. This sequence uses TRBV5-1 and TRBJ2-7; the central 12 bases match TRBD1. What was sequenced was tumor-infiltrating lymphocytes expanded in culture. In nucleotides, the sequence is TGCGCCAGCAGCTCCCAACCGGGACAGGGGGCGGTTGAGCAGTACTTC. This codes for CASSSQPGQGAVEQYF.